These 7 T cell receptor beta chains came from one sample sequenced in a study of cytomegalovirus exposure and HLA in healthy donors. The PCR made use of 60 Vbeta and 13 Jbeta primers. Some clones are missing from TCRdb's copy, which holds only in-frame ones; the method was immunoSEQ multiplex PCR. The table has about 130,000 clones, approximately 80% seen once; the top ten hold 1.9%. Sequenced: PBMCs. These receptors came from a man aged 45 to 65 in good health and CMV-seronegative.

Remarks on this clone: Its ends do not fully match the called genes, so a read error is possible. The J gene is TRBJ1-2, the V gene TRBV20-1, with 8 bases identical to TRBD1. The CDR3 extends over 9 amino acids. The germline V gene has CDR1 DFQATT and CDR2 SNEGSKA (reference sequence). CDR3 region: CSATRDRLF. The DNA of the CDR3 is TGCAGTGCTACCCGGGACAGGCTCTTC.

The V call is TRBV21-1, the J call TRBJ2-5; the listed D gene, TRBD2, was not tested against the DNA. With the DNA end fitting TRBJ2-7 better, the J assignment may be wrong. TRBV21-1 is tagged as a pseudogene. This CDR3 region has 16 residues. CDR3 loop: CASSSRGGGQTYEQYF. The CDR3 nucleotides read TGTGCCAGCAGCTCAAGAGGCGGGGGGCAAACCTACGAGCAGTACTTC.

The V and J genes are TRBV7-8 and TRBJ2-2; weak D call: TRBD2 (5 bases). V was trimmed by 1 base and J by 7 bases, leaving 7 bases between them. Per the germline V gene, CDR1 is SGHVS and CDR2 is FQNEAQ. The CDR3 totals 13 residues. The CDR3 nucleotides read TGTGCCAGCAGCTTAGAGAGGGACGGGGAGCTGTTTTTT. Its protein product is CASSLERDGELFF.

This chain joins TRBV5-1 and TRBJ2-7; the D gene is possibly TRBD2 (6 bases). CDR1 is SGHRS, CDR2 YFSETQ, per germline. CDR3 length: 15 residues. The V and J ends lost 0 bases and 6 bases respectively, with 16 bases between them. Written as DNA, the CDR3 is TGCGCCAGCAGCTTGGGCGTTTCAGGGACTGGCGAGCAGTACTTC. Encoded protein: CASSLGVSGTGEQYF.

The chain uses TRBV9 and TRBJ2-3; 9 nucleotides align to TRBD2. The CDR3 contains 15 residues. Trimming at V came to 6 bases and at J to 1 base, leaving 6 bases not matched to a gene. Looked up from germline, CDR1 is SGDLS and CDR2 is YYNGEE. CDR3 in DNA: TGTGCCAGCAACTCAGCGGGGGGCCGCACAGATACGCAGTATTTT. It encodes CASNSAGGRTDTQYF.

The chain carries TRBV7-2 and TRBJ2-5; D ambiguous. The CDR3 has 11 residues. CDR1 SGHTA and CDR2 FQGNSA come from the germline V gene. With 8 bases removed from V and 4 bases from J, the gap between germline ends came to 8 bases. CDR3 DNA: TGTGCCAGCGTAGCCGGAGAGACCCAGTACTTC. Its protein product is CASVAGETQYF.

This clone has only a few counts. The chain recombines TRBV6-1 with TRBJ1-4, with D perhaps matching TRBD1 (6 bases). Germline-derived CDR1 and CDR2 are MNHNS and SASEGT. The CDR3 runs to 15 residues. The germline V and J ends were trimmed by 2 bases and 5 bases, with 12 bases remaining between them. The DNA of the CDR3 is TGTGCCAGCAGTGAAACAGGGAAGGGAAATGAAAAACTGTTTTTT. Its protein product is CASSETGKGNEKLFF.